These 22 T cell receptor beta chains were sequenced from one sample in a study of tumor and adjacent non-tumor tissue in lung cancer. The library came from three nested PCR rounds adapted from ARM-PCR protocols. TCRdb fed the multiplex PCR reads into MiXCR, producing one record per CDR3 protein. The data show 220,000 or so distinct CDR3 sequences, with about two thirds seen just once and under 30% held by the top ten. The template was RNA from unsorted bulk tissue. Sequencing was performed on lung tumor tissue. The receptors come from a man aged 60 to 69 with non-small cell lung cancer.

The chain employs TRBV5-5 and TRBJ2-7; perhaps TRBD2 as D (5 bases). The CDR3 totals 15 residues. The germline CDR1 and CDR2 sequences are SGHKS and YYEKEE (reference sequence). V was pared by 9 bases and J by 0 bases, with 19 bases between. The CDR3: CAISNSGIRSYEQYF. The CDR3 coding sequence is TGTGCCATCAGTAACTCCGGGATCCGCTCCTACGAGCAGTACTTC.

This clonotype was counted once. This may arise from a read error, as a much more abundant clone is one base away. J is TRBJ2-1 and V is TRBV12-3 or TRBV12-4, with 11 bases that match TRBD2. CDR3 length: 14 amino acids. DNA for the CDR3: TGTGCCAGCAGTTCGGAGACTAGCGGGACTGAGCAGTTATTC. Protein product: CASSSETSGTEQLF.

As for this clonotype: At one end the junction does not follow the germline gene, possibly because of a read error. The rearrangement joins TRBV7-3 to TRBJ2-2; the D gene is possibly TRBD2 (5 bases). This CDR3 comprises 15 residues. CDR1 and CDR2 from the germline V gene are SGHTA and FQGTGA. DNA of the CDR3: TGTGCCAGCAGCTTAAAGGTCCCGGGCACCGGGGAGCCGTTTTTT. Its protein product is CASSLKVPGTGEPFF.

Concerning this clonotype: Sequence at one end of the junction differs from germline and may be a read error. The gene calls are TRBV6-5 and TRBJ2-7; a possible D gene is TRBD2 (6 bases). The CDR3 runs 15 residues. Germline CDR1 is MNHEY and CDR2 is SVGAGI. CDR3 sequence reads: CASGNGGLTGYQQYF. The CDR3 DNA follows: TGTGCCAGCGGCAATGGGGGACTCACTGGCTACCAGCAGTACTTC.

The chain links TRBV20-1 to TRBJ2-2; TRBD2 matches 9 bases. CDR3 length: 16 residues. Looked up from germline, CDR1 is DFQATT and CDR2 is SNEGSKA (reference sequence). V was pared by 6 bases and J by 5 bases, with 13 bases of the junction left unmatched. CDR3: CSAPPGGGASTGELFF. CDR3 in DNA: TGCAGTGCCCCCCCCGGCGGGGGGGCCTCAACCGGGGAGCTGTTTTTT.

Here the CDR3 DNA reads TGCAGTGTCGAATCCGGGGTTGGAAACACCATATATTTT. Residues: CSVESGVGNTIYF. The rearrangement uses TRBV20-1 and TRBJ1-3; D is uncertain. With 7 bases removed from V and 3 bases from J, the gap between germline ends came to 13 bases. The CDR3 covers 13 residues. Germline V lookup: CDR1 DFQATT, CDR2 SNEGSKA (reference sequence).

A note on this clonotype: This sequence may be a read error, since a much larger clone differs from it by one base. The chain employs TRBV12-3 or TRBV12-4 and TRBJ1-1; 10 bases fit TRBD1. The CDR3 runs 15 residues. The V and J ends lost 7 bases and 2 bases, in that order; junction bases with no gene match: 7. DNA of the CDR3: TGTGCCAGCACCCGCCGGACAGGGGGAAACACTGAAGCTTTCTTT. The encoded protein is CASTRRTGGNTEAFF.

About this clonotype itself: A single base separates this from a much larger clone, so it may be a read error. The rearrangement joins TRBV10-2 to TRBJ2-7; no clear D gene. The V gene's germline CDR1 is WSHSY and CDR2 SAAADI. This CDR3 spans 14 amino acids. CDR3 DNA: TGCGCCAGCACTGAGCCCCTCCCTAGTCCCGAGCAGTACTTC. This codes for CASTEPLPSPEQYF.

The chain is built from TRBV11-2 and TRBJ1-3; D perhaps matches TRBD1 (5 bases). The germline V gene encodes CDR1 SGHAT and CDR2 FQNNGV. The CDR3 sequence is 16 residues long. Trimming removed 6 bases from V and 7 bases from J, with 22 bases in between. CDR3 amino acids: CASSLPHAGTENTIYF. CDR3 coding DNA: TGTGCCAGCAGTTTACCCCATGCAGGGACGGAGAACACCATATATTTT.

About this clonotype itself: One end of the junction is discordant with germline, which a read error may explain. This rearrangement joins TRBV11-1 to TRBJ2-7, with TRBD2 as a possible D gene (5 bases). In germline, CDR1 is SGHAT, CDR2 FQDESV (reference sequence). This CDR3 has 14 residues. The CDR3 region is CVSSFRIYAGEQYF. The CDR3 bases are TGTGTCAGCAGCTTTAGAATCTACGCGGGTGAGCAGTACTTC.

The V and J genes are TRBV6-5 and TRBJ2-7, with D possibly being TRBD1 (6 bases). The CDR3 has 15 amino acids. Germline V gene data show CDR1 as MNHEY and CDR2 as SVGAGI. The V end lost 2 bases, the J end lost 7 bases, and 18 bases lay between the germline ends. The CDR3 DNA follows: TGTGCCAGCAGTTACCGGGACAAGGGAGACTATGAGCAGTACTTC. Translation: CASSYRDKGDYEQYF.

This clonotype was observed at least ten times. V gene TRBV11-1 combines with J gene TRBJ1-4; tentative D call: TRBD1 (6 bases). CDR1 and CDR2 from the germline V gene are SGHAT and FQDESV (reference sequence). The CDR3 contains 13 residues. The ends were cut back, 5 bases at V and 6 bases at J, with 10 bases in the middle. The CDR3 sequence is CASSPDRYEKLFF. The CDR3 DNA sequence: TGTGCCAGCAGCCCGGACAGATATGAAAAACTGTTTTTT.

The V call is TRBV20-1, the J call TRBJ2-5; TRBD1 agrees at 7 bases. Germline V lookup: CDR1 DFQATT, CDR2 SNEGSKA (reference sequence). The CDR3 spans 16 residues. V trimming: 2 bases; J trimming: 2 bases; junction bases outside the gene matches: 11. The CDR3 loop reads CSARPRLTGTQETQYF. The CDR3, as DNA: TGCAGTGCTAGACCCCGACTGACAGGGACACAAGAGACCCAGTACTTC.

Remarks on this clonotype: The conserved phenylalanine or tryptophan normally closing the CDR3 is absent here, so this likely arose from a read error. This chain connects TRBV11-2 to TRBJ1-1, with 7 bases matching TRBD1. The CDR3 is made up of 15 amino acids. The V gene end was trimmed by 5 bases and the J gene end by 1 base; junction bases not matched to a gene: 7. Per the germline V gene, CDR1 is SGHAT and CDR2 is FQNNGV. CDR3 loop: CASSMMGQPNTEAFL. The DNA for the CDR3 is TGTGCCAGCAGCATGATGGGACAGCCGAACACTGAAGCTTTCTTA.

The chain carries TRBV20-1 and TRBJ2-1, with 9 bases matching TRBD2. The J segment lost 4 bases and the V segment lost 6 bases, leaving 10 bases of the junction unmatched. The CDR3 loop spans 15 amino acids. CDR1 and CDR2 from the germline V gene are DFQATT and SNEGSKA (reference sequence). CDR3 protein: CSATLEAGGYNEQFF. The CDR3 DNA reads TGCAGTGCCACCCTGGAAGCGGGAGGATACAATGAGCAGTTCTTC.

As for this clonotype: The junction differs from germline at one of its ends, possibly a read error. The V call is TRBV6-5, the J call TRBJ2-1; 11 bases fit TRBD2. The CDR3 is 16 residues long. The germline V gene has CDR1 MNHEY and CDR2 SVGAGI. As DNA, the CDR3 is TGTGCCAGCGCCGATAGCGGGAGGGGAATTAAGAATGAGGAGTTCTTC. Amino acid sequence: CASADSGRGIKNEEFF.

This clonotype was observed a handful of times. The J gene is TRBJ2-5, the V gene TRBV6-5, with D maybe TRBD2 (5 bases). The CDR3 consists of 14 residues. CDR1 and CDR2 from the germline V gene are MNHEY and SVGAGI. Trimming took off 5 bases at V and 9 bases at J, with 19 bases between the two ends. CDR3 nucleotides: TGTGCCAGCAGTGATACCGTGGCCGCGGGTGCCCAGTACTTC. Translating it yields CASSDTVAAGAQYF.

In regard to this clonotype: Since a much larger clone is just one base distant, this may be a read error. The gene calls are TRBV20-1 and TRBJ2-1, with 9 bases matching TRBD2. This CDR3 contains 15 residues. CDR1 is DFQATT, CDR2 SNEGSKA, per germline (reference sequence). J was trimmed by 7 bases and V by 3 bases; bases with no gene match: 10. The CDR3 DNA reads TGCAGTGCTAGCGACGGGACTAGCTTTTCTAATGAGCAGTTCTTC. As protein: CSASDGTSFSNEQFF.

Remarks on this clonotype: The junction and the germline gene differ at one end; a read error may be behind it. CDR3 region: CCVDDQETQYF. CDR3 nucleotide sequence: TGCTGCGTTGACGACCAAGAGACTCAGTACTTC. The chain has TRBV29-1 and TRBJ2-5; D not certain. The CDR3 has 11 residues. The germline gives CDR1 SQVTM, CDR2 ANQGSEA.

In regard to this clonotype: At one of its ends the junction is not consistent with the germline gene, which may arise from a read error. The rearrangement uses TRBV4-3 and TRBJ2-7; 7 nucleotides agree with TRBD1. This CDR3 has 16 amino acids. Germline CDR1 and CDR2: LGHNA and YSLEER. The CDR3: CASNQDPRTGAYEQYF. CDR3 in DNA: TGCGCCAGCAACCAAGATCCCCGTACAGGGGCCTACGAGCAGTACTTC.

With regard to this clonotype: The conserved phenylalanine or tryptophan is not found at the CDR3 terminus, so this likely reflects a read error. This rearrangement joins TRBV11-2 to TRBJ2-7, with D perhaps TRBD1 or TRBD2 (6 bases each). Germline V gene lookup returns CDR1 SGHAT and CDR2 FQNNGV. CDR3 length: 14 residues. The CDR3 DNA follows: TGTGCCAGCAGCTTAAGTCGGGGGCATTACGAACAGTACTTA. Translation: CASSLSRGHYEQYL.

As concerns this clonotype: Just one base apart from a much larger clone, this may be a read error. No conserved phenylalanine or tryptophan ends this CDR3, so it is likely a read error. The chain links TRBV29-1 to TRBJ2-3; TRBD2 aligns across 9 bases. The junction had 3 bases not matched to a gene; V was cut back by 5 bases and J by 0 bases. Germline loops: CDR1 SQVTM, CDR2 ANQGSEA. CDR3 length equals 14 residues. CDR3 sequence: CSVPSGASTDTQYV. The CDR3 nucleotides are TGCAGCGTTCCTAGCGGGGCTAGCACAGATACGCAGTATGTT.